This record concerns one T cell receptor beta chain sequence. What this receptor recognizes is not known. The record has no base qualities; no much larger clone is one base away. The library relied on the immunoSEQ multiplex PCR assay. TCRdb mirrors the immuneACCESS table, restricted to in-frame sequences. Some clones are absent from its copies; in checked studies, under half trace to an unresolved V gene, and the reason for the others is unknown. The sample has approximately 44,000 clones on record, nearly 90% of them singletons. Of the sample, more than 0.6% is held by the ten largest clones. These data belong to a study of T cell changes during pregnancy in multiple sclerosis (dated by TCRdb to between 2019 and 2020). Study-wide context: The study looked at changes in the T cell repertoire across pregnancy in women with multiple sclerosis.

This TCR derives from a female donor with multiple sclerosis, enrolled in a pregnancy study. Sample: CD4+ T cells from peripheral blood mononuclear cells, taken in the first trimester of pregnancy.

The sequence in DNA is TGTGCCAGCAGCCCGGGGACTAGCGGGAGTACAGATACGCAGTATTTT. Protein translation: CASSPGTSGSTDTQYF. The sequence links TRBV5-4 to TRBJ2-3, with 14 bases in between that match TRBD2. V trim: 4 bases; J trim: 3 bases; unmatched bases: 4. CDR1 and CDR2 are read off the germline V gene (reference sequence) as SGHNT and YYREEE. The CDR3 runs 16 amino acids, cysteine and phenylalanine included. Of all the DNA, just the CDR3 is kept, 48 bases in frame from base 1. With the portions outside the CDR3 filled from the reference TRBV5-4 and TRBJ2-3 genes, the complete variable region becomes ETGVTQSPTHLIKTRGQQVTLRCSSQSGHNTVSWYQQALGQGPQFIFQYYREEENGRGNFPPRFSGLQFPNYSSELNVNALELDDSALYLCASSPGTSGSTDTQYFGPGTRLTVL.